These 27 T cell receptor beta chains share one sample of origin, sequenced in a study of PD-1 blockade in classical Hodgkin lymphoma. Every patient was affected by relapse after autologous stem cell transplantation, while exposure to brentuximab vedotin was not uniform. Libraries were prepared by immunoSEQ multiplex PCR; TCRdb keeps only in-frame clonotypes and omits some of them. The repertoire holds about 13,000 clones, with roughly 86% as singletons. Sequenced material: peripheral blood mononuclear cells (PBMCs), taken at baseline. Receptors were obtained from a human donor with classical Hodgkin lymphoma.

The chain is built from TRBV7-9 and TRBJ1-3, with D possibly matching TRBD1 (5 bases). The germline gives CDR1 SEHNR, CDR2 FQNEAQ (reference sequence). This CDR3 comprises 16 residues. The V gene lost 5 bases and the J gene lost 0 bases, with 14 bases spanning the gap. This chain's CDR3 is CASSHPDSSSGNTIYF. The CDR3, as DNA: TGTGCCAGCAGCCACCCCGACAGCTCCTCTGGAAACACCATATATTTT.

The CDR3 is CASSIGRGQSGELFF. The CDR3 DNA sequence: TGTGCCAGTAGTATAGGCAGGGGGCAAAGCGGGGAGCTGTTTTTT. J is TRBJ2-2 and V is TRBV19; 8 nucleotides agree with TRBD1. The germline CDR1 and CDR2 sequences are LNHDA and SQIVND (reference sequence). This CDR3 region has 15 residues. Trimming removed 1 base from V and 7 bases from J; junction bases left unmatched: 5. Combining the CDR3 with reference TRBV19 and TRBJ2-2 gives the whole variable domain DGGITQSPKYLFRKEGQNVTLSCEQNLNHDAMYWYRQDPGQGLRLIYYSQIVNDFQKGDIAEGYSVSREKKESFPLTVTSAQKNPTAFYLCASSIGRGQSGELFFGEGSRLTVL.

The sample holds one count of this clone. The V gene is TRBV20-1, the J gene TRBJ2-7; D is unresolved. There are 10 residues in the CDR3. Trimming cost V 4 bases and J 4 bases, with 5 bases left between them. Germline lookup yields CDR1 DFQATT and CDR2 SNEGSKA (reference sequence). The CDR3 coding sequence is TGCAGTGCTAAAGATTACGAGCAGTACTTC. It codes for CSAKDYEQYF.

The chain combines TRBV4-2 with TRBJ2-1; D not resolved. The CDR3 is made up of 16 amino acids. CDR1 LGHNA and CDR2 YNFKEQ come from the germline V gene. Trimming left V 0 bases short and J 1 base short, with 10 bases between. The CDR3 sequence: CASSQEPKISYNEQFF. CDR3 in DNA: TGTGCCAGCAGCCAAGAACCCAAGATATCCTACAATGAGCAGTTCTTC.

The genes are TRBV29-1 and TRBJ1-2; D call uncertain. This CDR3 comprises 14 residues. Looked up from germline, CDR1 is SQVTM and CDR2 is ANQGSEA. The V gene lost 4 bases and the J gene lost 0 bases, with 12 bases spanning the gap. DNA of the CDR3: TGCAGCGTTGGGGGAAAGAGGGCTAACTATGGCTACACCTTC. It is translated as CSVGGKRANYGYTF. Full variable domain (remainder filled in from reference TRBV29-1 and TRBJ1-2): SAVISQKPSRDICQRGTSLTIQCQVDSQVTMMFWYRQQPGQSLTLIATANQGSEATYESGFVIDKFPISRPNLTFSTLTVSNMSPEDSSIYLCSVGGKRANYGYTFGSGTRLTVV.

The chain recombines TRBV27 with TRBJ2-7; 9 bases align to TRBD1. The CDR3 has 15 amino acids. V was clipped by 6 bases and J by 4 bases; unmatched bases: 10. Germline V CDR1 and CDR2: MNHEY, SMNVEV (reference sequence). The CDR3 DNA follows: TGTGCCAGCAGCACGGATACAGGGGGCCGGTACGAGCAGTACTTC. It is translated as CASSTDTGGRYEQYF.

This clone was seen just once. The chain has TRBV30 and TRBJ1-1, with 7 bases matching TRBD1. Germline values: CDR1 GTSNPN, CDR2 SVGIG (reference sequence). This CDR3 is built from 17 residues. V lost 3 bases, J lost 0 bases, and 13 bases stayed unmatched. For the CDR3, the DNA is TGTGCCTGGAGACGGGGGGACAGTGTTGACATGAACACTGAAGCTTTCTTT. Translated, it gives CAWRRGDSVDMNTEAFF.

The gene calls are TRBV7-9 and TRBJ2-1; D remains ambiguous. The germline CDR1 and CDR2 sequences are SEHNR and FQNEAQ (reference sequence). The CDR3 length is 14 residues. V was cut by 3 bases and J by 4 bases, with 10 bases left in between. The CDR3 DNA is TGTGCCAGCAGCTTGGTCGAGGTTTACAATGAGCAGTTCTTC. Residues: CASSLVEVYNEQFF.

This clone was observed a handful of times. V and J are TRBV5-8 and TRBJ1-3; D is undetermined. The ends were cut back, 4 bases at V and 0 bases at J, with 5 bases in the middle. CDR1 SGHTS and CDR2 YDEGEE come from the germline V gene. This CDR3 is built from 13 residues. DNA for the CDR3: TGTGCCAGCAGCCGGGACTCTGGAAACACCATATATTTT. Translated: CASSRDSGNTIYF. The whole variable domain, filled in from reference TRBV5-8 and TRBJ1-3, reads EAGVTQSPTHLIKTRGQQATLRCSPISGHTSVYWYQQALGLGLQFLLWYDEGEERNRGNFPPRFSGRQFPNYSSELNVNALELEDSALYLCASSRDSGNTIYFGEGSWLTVV.

The rearrangement joins TRBV7-2 to TRBJ1-5; no definite D call. CDR1 and CDR2 (germline): SGHTA, FQGNSA. V lost 2 bases and J lost 6, with 8 bases in between. This CDR3 contains 13 residues. The CDR3 DNA reads TGTGCCAGCAGCTTACAGAAAGGTCAGCCCCAGCATTTT. Protein sequence: CASSLQKGQPQHF. The variable domain in full, completed from reference TRBV7-2 and TRBJ1-5, reads GAGVSQSPSNKVTEKGKDVELRCDPISGHTALYWYRQSLGQGLEFLIYFQGNSAPDKSGLPSDRFSAERTGGSVSTLTIQRTQQEDSAVYLCASSLQKGQPQHFGDGTRLSIL.

The chain joins TRBV7-9 to TRBJ2-5; D unclear. The J call may be in error: the DNA end matches TRBJ2-7 better. This CDR3 has 15 residues. Per the germline V gene, CDR1 is SEHNR and CDR2 is FQNEAQ (reference sequence). The CDR3 nucleotides are TGTGCCAGCAGCAAACTCGCCGGGCGGACCTACGAGCAGTACTTC. Residues: CASSKLAGRTYEQYF.

This sequence joins TRBV19 and TRBJ1-5, with D possibly matching TRBD1 (6 bases). The CDR3 is made up of 15 amino acids. Germline values: CDR1 LNHDA, CDR2 SQIVND (reference sequence). V lost 3 bases to trimming and J lost 1 base, with 10 bases between them. CDR3 DNA: TGTGCCAGTAGTATTTACAGGGCCAGCAATCAGCCCCAGCATTTT. It yields the protein CASSIYRASNQPQHF.

The rearrangement joins TRBV19 to TRBJ2-1; 9 positions match TRBD2. CDR1 is LNHDA, CDR2 SQIVND, per germline (reference sequence). The CDR3 runs to 16 residues. V lost 6 bases, J lost 7 bases, and 13 bases stayed unmatched. As DNA, the CDR3 is TGTGCCAGTAGCACCCTTAGCGGGAGCTCACAGAATGAGCAGTTCTTC. Translation gives CASSTLSGSSQNEQFF.

The rearrangement uses TRBV6-5 and TRBJ1-6, with no clear D. This CDR3 has 16 residues. Germline-derived CDR1 and CDR2 are MNHEY and SVGAGI. V gave up 2 bases and J gave up 8 bases, with 16 bases separating them. CDR3 loop: CASSYRVRVPHSPLHF. As DNA, the CDR3 is TGTGCCAGCAGTTACAGAGTCCGTGTCCCCCATTCACCCCTCCACTTT.

This clone was seen a few times. The CDR3 loop is CASSDEAVTNTGELFF. CDR3 nucleotides: TGTGCCAGCAGTGACGAAGCGGTTACGAACACCGGGGAGCTGTTTTTT. The rearrangement links TRBV2 to TRBJ2-2; perhaps TRBD2 as D (5 bases). Trimming stripped 3 bases from V and 0 bases from J, with 11 bases between. This CDR3 comprises 16 residues. The germline V gene has CDR1 SNHLY and CDR2 FYNNEI.

This clone was recorded a few times. The chain joins TRBV29-1 to TRBJ1-2; possible D gene TRBD1, 5 bases. Germline CDR1 SQVTM, CDR2 ANQGSEA. The germline V and J ends were trimmed by 4 bases and 3 bases, with 9 bases remaining between them. This CDR3 has 12 amino acids. CDR3 bases: TGCAGCGTTGGGGGCCGAGACTATGGCTACACCTTC. Translation: CSVGGRDYGYTF.

The chain recombines TRBV11-2 with TRBJ2-5; 11 positions match TRBD1. This CDR3 region has 17 residues. Germline CDR1 and CDR2: SGHAT and FQNNGV. The junction had 12 bases not matched to a gene; V was cut back by 7 bases and J by 2 bases. CDR3 DNA: TGTGCCAGCACCCCCCGGCTTGGGACAGGGGGGCAAGAGACCCAGTACTTC. This codes for CASTPRLGTGGQETQYF.

J is TRBJ2-1 and V is TRBV19; 8 nucleotides agree with TRBD2. CDR1 is LNHDA, CDR2 SQIVND, per germline (reference sequence). Trimming took 5 bases from V and 10 from J; bases not matched to a gene: 10. This CDR3 has 14 amino acids. This chain's CDR3 is CASSSGLGVWEQFF. CDR3 nucleotide sequence: TGTGCCAGTAGTTCGGGACTAGGGGTGTGGGAGCAGTTCTTC. The whole variable domain, remainder taken from reference TRBV19 and TRBJ2-1, is DGGITQSPKYLFRKEGQNVTLSCEQNLNHDAMYWYRQDPGQGLRLIYYSQIVNDFQKGDIAEGYSVSREKKESFPLTVTSAQKNPTAFYLCASSSGLGVWEQFFGPGTRLTVL.

The V gene is TRBV5-5, the J gene TRBJ2-3; 8 positions match TRBD2. CDR3 size: 14 residues. The V gene end was trimmed by 4 bases and the J gene end by 3 bases; junction bases not matched to a gene: 4. The V gene's germline CDR1 is SGHKS and CDR2 YYEKEE (reference sequence). This CDR3 reads CASSMGLETDTQYF. The CDR3 coding sequence is TGTGCCAGCAGCATGGGACTAGAAACAGATACGCAGTATTTT.

The J gene is TRBJ2-7, the V gene TRBV11-2; 9 nucleotides match TRBD2. The trim removed 5 bases at V and 5 bases at J, leaving 7 bases unmatched. This CDR3 has 14 residues. Germline loops: CDR1 SGHAT, CDR2 FQNNGV. The CDR3 DNA reads as TGTGCCAGCAGCCTAGCGGGGTGGTATGACGAGCAGTACTTC. This gives the protein CASSLAGWYDEQYF.

This chain uses TRBV10-3 with TRBJ1-4, with 7 positions matching TRBD1. Losses at the gene ends were 5 bases for V and 2 bases for J; bases not matched to a gene: 5. The CDR3 has 15 amino acids. Germline-derived CDR1 and CDR2 are ENHRY and SYGVKD. The CDR3 region is CAISKTGATNEKLFF. The CDR3 DNA reads as TGTGCCATCAGTAAAACAGGGGCGACTAATGAAAAACTGTTTTTT.

In DNA form, the CDR3 reads TGTGCCAGCAGCGACACAGCGGGGAGCACAGATACGCAGTATTTT. Translation: CASSDTAGSTDTQYF. This rearrangement joins TRBV6-4 to TRBJ2-3, with TRBD2 identical over 7 bases. The V and J ends lost 6 bases and 0 bases, in that order; junction bases with no gene match: 6. Germline lookup yields CDR1 MRHNA and CDR2 SNTAGT. The CDR3 extends over 15 amino acids.

CDR3 in amino acids: CASSEASGGAYNEQFF. DNA of the CDR3: TGTGCCAGCAGTGAAGCAAGTGGGGGTGCCTACAATGAGCAGTTCTTC. The chain employs TRBV6-1 and TRBJ2-1; D is perhaps TRBD1 or TRBD2 (5 bases each). Germline values: CDR1 MNHNS, CDR2 SASEGT. V gave up 0 bases and J gave up 2 bases, with 11 bases separating them. The CDR3 totals 16 residues.

This clone was detected only once. The J gene is TRBJ2-1, the V gene TRBV6-5; 10 bases align to TRBD2. Germline trimming cut 5 bases from V and 4 bases from J; bases unmatched to any gene: 2. The CDR3 covers 14 residues. Germline loops: CDR1 MNHEY, CDR2 SVGAGI. CDR3 in amino acids: CASSTSGVYNEQFF. The CDR3 DNA reads TGTGCCAGCAGTACTAGCGGGGTATACAATGAGCAGTTCTTC.

As concerns this clone: The junction departs from the called germline gene at one end, perhaps through a read error. The chain carries TRBV7-7 and TRBJ2-1; D gene ambiguous. The CDR3 sequence is 13 residues long. Germline V lookup: CDR1 SSHAT, CDR2 FNYEAQ (reference sequence). The DNA of the CDR3 is TGTGCTAGCAGCTTAGAAAGGTACAATGAGCAGTTCTTC. Translating it yields CASSLERYNEQFF.

The V call is TRBV6-6, the J call TRBJ2-5; 8 bases agree with TRBD2. Germline CDR1 reads MNHNY; CDR2 reads SVGAGI (reference sequence). The length of the CDR3 is 16 residues. After removal of 2 bases from V and 2 bases from J, the junction contained 7 bases not matched to a gene. Written as DNA, the CDR3 is TGTGCCAGCAGTTACCCGTGGGGCGGGGGGCAAGAGACCCAGTACTTC. Its protein product is CASSYPWGGGQETQYF.

The CDR3: CASSLGASYEQYF. The DNA for the CDR3 is TGTGCCAGCAGCTTAGGGGCATCCTACGAGCAGTACTTC. The rearrangement joins TRBV7-6 to TRBJ2-7, with unresolved D. CDR1 is SGHVS and CDR2 is FNYEAQ in the germline V gene. CDR3 length: 13 amino acids. V dropped 1 base and J dropped 1 base, with 5 bases sitting between them.